This TCR beta chain emerged from a study of shared clonotypes between healthy human individuals. The CDR3 sequence is 15 residues long. Per germline, CDR1 SGHTA and CDR2 FQGNSA. With V trimmed by 3 bases and J by 4 bases, 9 bases remained unmatched. The data were produced by immunoSEQ multiplex PCR, yet TCRdb's version contains in-frame clones alone and is incomplete. This sample has roughly 1,600,000 clones, with 98% to 99% found just once. Negatively enriched CD4+ T cells were divided by CD45RA into naive and memory. J is TRBJ2-7 and V is TRBV7-2; 7 bases are a match to TRBD1. The origin of this receptor is a young man in good health. The specimen sequenced was naive CD4+ T cells sorted from blood. The subset was: CD45RA+ positively selected. The CDR3: CASSFQTGIRYEQYF. For the CDR3, the DNA is TGTGCCAGCAGCTTCCAGACAGGGATAAGATACGAGCAGTACTTC.